This TCR beta chain appears in the sequencing data of a study of T cell changes during pregnancy in multiple sclerosis. The data were produced by immunoSEQ multiplex PCR, yet TCRdb's version contains in-frame clones alone and is incomplete. The sample includes tens of thousands of clones, 75% to 95% of them seen just once. The material was CD4+ T cells from peripheral blood mononuclear cells, obtained before pregnancy. The sequence came from a female donor with multiple sclerosis, enrolled in a pregnancy study.

The CDR3: CASSPAPLQDTGELFF. CDR3 coding DNA: TGTGCCAGCAGCCCCGCCCCTCTCCAGGACACCGGGGAGCTGTTTTTT. This sequence joins TRBV5-5 and TRBJ2-2; D is unresolved. CDR1 is SGHKS and CDR2 is YYEKEE in the germline V gene (reference sequence). The CDR3 runs 16 residues. Between the trimmed V and J ends, which lost 4 bases and 3 bases, there was a span of 16 bases.